This TCR beta chain was captured by sequencing in a study of blood T cell repertoires in COVID-19. Study context: The United States, Italy and Spain supplied acute and convalescent COVID-19 samples.

V was clipped by 8 bases and J by 0 bases, with 10 bases between them. CDR1 and CDR2 from the germline V gene are MDHEN and SYDVKM. CDR3 size: 13 residues. As processed by the authors: Estimated nucleated cell counts came from reference gene primer amplification. Measured with immunoSEQ multiplex PCR; TCRdb has only the in-frame clones, and not every one. V and J calls and clone size are copied from that table; D and trimming were computed from the DNA. The sample contains around 150,000 clones, approximately 78% of which appear only once. The specimen was peripheral blood. J is TRBJ1-1 and V is TRBV28; D perhaps matches TRBD1 (5 bases). This clonotype originated in a man aged 55 to 70 who had recovered from COVID-19. CDR3: CASGAGLNTEAFF. For the CDR3, the DNA is TGTGCCAGCGGTGCAGGGCTGAACACTGAAGCTTTCTTT.